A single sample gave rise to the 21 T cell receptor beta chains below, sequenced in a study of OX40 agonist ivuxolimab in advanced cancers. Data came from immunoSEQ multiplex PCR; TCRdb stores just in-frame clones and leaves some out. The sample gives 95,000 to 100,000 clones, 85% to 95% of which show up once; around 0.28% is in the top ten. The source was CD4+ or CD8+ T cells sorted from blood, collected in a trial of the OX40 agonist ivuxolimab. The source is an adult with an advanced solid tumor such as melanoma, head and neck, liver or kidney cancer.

CDR3 sequence reads: CASSVLGNEQFF. The CDR3 DNA is TGTGCCAGCAGTGTCTTGGGTAATGAGCAGTTCTTC. The J gene is TRBJ2-1, the V gene TRBV2; no clear D. The CDR3 loop spans 12 amino acids. Trimming removed 4 bases from V and 7 bases from J, with 8 bases in between. CDR1 and CDR2 (germline): SNHLY, FYNNEI.

This CDR3 reads CASRLATGSYNEQFF. The DNA for the CDR3 is TGTGCCAGCAGACTAGCGACAGGCTCCTACAATGAGCAGTTCTTC. V usage is TRBV7-9 and J usage is TRBJ2-1; weak D call: TRBD2 (7 bases). V was cut by 6 bases and J by 0 bases, with 12 bases left in between. The V gene's germline CDR1 is SEHNR and CDR2 FQNEAQ (reference sequence). CDR3 length: 15 amino acids.

The CDR3 bases are TGTGCCAGCGGGGCTCTAGCGGGGGCCTACAATGAGCAGTTCTTC. Protein sequence: CASGALAGAYNEQFF. The genes are TRBV2 and TRBJ2-1, with 10 bases fitting TRBD2. CDR3 length: 15 amino acids. CDR1 and CDR2 from the germline V gene are SNHLY and FYNNEI. V lost 8 bases and J lost 2; bases outside the gene matches: 6.

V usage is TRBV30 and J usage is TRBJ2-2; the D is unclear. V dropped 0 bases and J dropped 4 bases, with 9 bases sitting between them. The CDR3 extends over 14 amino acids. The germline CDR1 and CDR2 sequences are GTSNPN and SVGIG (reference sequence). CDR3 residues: CAWSVLGLTGELFF. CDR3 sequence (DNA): TGTGCCTGGAGTGTACTTGGCCTCACCGGGGAGCTGTTTTTT.

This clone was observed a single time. In nucleotides, the CDR3 is TGTGCCAGCAGCTTAGGGGTTACGGGGCAGGAGGACAATGAGCAGTTCTTC. Translation: CASSLGVTGQEDNEQFF. J is TRBJ2-1 and V is TRBV7-8; D possibly uses TRBD1 or TRBD2 (5 bases each). Between the trimmed V and J ends, which lost 1 base and 5 bases, there was a span of 18 bases. The CDR3 has 17 residues. CDR1 SGHVS and CDR2 FQNEAQ come from the germline V gene.

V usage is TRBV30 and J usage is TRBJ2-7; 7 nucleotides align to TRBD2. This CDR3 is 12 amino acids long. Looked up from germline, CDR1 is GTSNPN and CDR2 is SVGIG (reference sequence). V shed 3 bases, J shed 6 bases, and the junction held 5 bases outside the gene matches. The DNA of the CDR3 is TGTGCCTGGAGGCCCCCGGGAGGCGAGCAGTACTTC. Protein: CAWRPPGGEQYF.

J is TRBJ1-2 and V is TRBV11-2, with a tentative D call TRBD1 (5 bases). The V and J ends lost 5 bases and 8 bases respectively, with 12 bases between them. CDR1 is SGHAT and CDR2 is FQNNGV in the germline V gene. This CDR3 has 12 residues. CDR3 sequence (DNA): TGTGCCAGCAGCGCCCAGGGTAGCGGCTACACCTTC. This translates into CASSAQGSGYTF.

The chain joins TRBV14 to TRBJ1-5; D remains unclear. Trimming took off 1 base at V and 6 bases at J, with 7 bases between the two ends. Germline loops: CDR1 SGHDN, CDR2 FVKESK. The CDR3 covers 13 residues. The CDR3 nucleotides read TGTGCCAGCAGCCAAGGATTGGCTCAGCCCCAGCATTTT. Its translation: CASSQGLAQPQHF.

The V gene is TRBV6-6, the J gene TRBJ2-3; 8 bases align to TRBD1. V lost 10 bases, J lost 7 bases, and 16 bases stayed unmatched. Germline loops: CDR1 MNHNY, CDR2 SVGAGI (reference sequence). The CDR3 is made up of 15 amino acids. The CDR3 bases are TGTGCCACCGGAGGAGGGACAGGTTCGCAAAATACGCAGTATTTT. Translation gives CATGGGTGSQNTQYF.

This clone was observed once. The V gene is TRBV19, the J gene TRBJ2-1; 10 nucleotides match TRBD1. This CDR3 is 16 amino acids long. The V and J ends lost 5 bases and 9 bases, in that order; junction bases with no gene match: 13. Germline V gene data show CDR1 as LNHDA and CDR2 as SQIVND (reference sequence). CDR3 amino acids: CASSEGGTGVDAEQFF. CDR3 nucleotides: TGTGCCAGTAGTGAAGGAGGGACAGGGGTGGATGCTGAGCAGTTCTTC.

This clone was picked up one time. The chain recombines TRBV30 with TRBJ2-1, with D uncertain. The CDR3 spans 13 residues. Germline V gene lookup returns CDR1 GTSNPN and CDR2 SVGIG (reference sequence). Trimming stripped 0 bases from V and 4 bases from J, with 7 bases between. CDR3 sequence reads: CAWSVSLYNEQFF. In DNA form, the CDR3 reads TGTGCCTGGAGTGTATCCCTTTACAATGAGCAGTTCTTC. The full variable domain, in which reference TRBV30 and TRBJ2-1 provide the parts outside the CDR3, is SQTIHQWPATLVQPVGSPLSLECTVEGTSNPNLYWYRQAAGRGLQLLFYSVGIGQISSEVPQNLSASRPQDRQFILSSKKLLLSDSGFYLCAWSVSLYNEQFFGPGTRLTVL.

CDR3 amino acids: CAWSLRGSGNTIYF. The CDR3 DNA reads as TGTGCCTGGAGCCTGAGGGGCTCTGGAAACACCATATATTTT. The V gene is TRBV30, the J gene TRBJ1-3; tentative D call: TRBD1 (5 bases). The V gene's germline CDR1 is GTSNPN and CDR2 SVGIG (reference sequence). There are 14 residues in the CDR3. With 3 bases removed from V and 0 bases from J, the gap between germline ends came to 9 bases.

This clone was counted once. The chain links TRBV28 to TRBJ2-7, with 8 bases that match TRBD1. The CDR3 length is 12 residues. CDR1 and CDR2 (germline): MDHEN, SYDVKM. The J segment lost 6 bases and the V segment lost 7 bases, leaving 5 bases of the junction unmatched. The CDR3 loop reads CASMTGVSEQYF. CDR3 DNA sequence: TGTGCCAGCATGACAGGGGTAAGCGAGCAGTACTTC.

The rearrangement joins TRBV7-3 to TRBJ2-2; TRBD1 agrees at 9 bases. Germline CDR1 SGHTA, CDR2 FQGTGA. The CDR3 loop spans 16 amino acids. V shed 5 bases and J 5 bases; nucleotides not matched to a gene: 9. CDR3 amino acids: CASSRVGQGGTGELFF. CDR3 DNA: TGTGCCAGCAGCCGCGTGGGACAGGGTGGGACCGGGGAGCTGTTTTTT.

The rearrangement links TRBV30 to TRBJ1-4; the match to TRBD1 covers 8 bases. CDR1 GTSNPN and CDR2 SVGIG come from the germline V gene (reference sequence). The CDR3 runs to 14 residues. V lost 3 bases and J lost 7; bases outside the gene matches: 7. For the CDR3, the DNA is TGTGCCTGGAGGGACAGGGTAACTTTTGAAAAACTGTTTTTT. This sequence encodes CAWRDRVTFEKLFF.

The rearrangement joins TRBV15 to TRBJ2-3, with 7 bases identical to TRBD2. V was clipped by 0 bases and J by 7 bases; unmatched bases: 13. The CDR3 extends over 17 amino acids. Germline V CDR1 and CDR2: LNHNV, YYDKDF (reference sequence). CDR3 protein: CATSRDQSAGERNTQYF. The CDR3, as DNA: TGTGCCACCAGCAGAGATCAGAGTGCGGGGGAACGAAATACGCAGTATTTT.

CDR3 protein: CASSPGRAGGQPQHF. In DNA, the CDR3 is TGTGCCAGTAGTCCAGGGCGGGCGGGAGGTCAGCCCCAGCATTTT. This chain links TRBV19 with TRBJ1-5, with D perhaps TRBD1 (5 bases). The CDR3 covers 15 residues. Germline V gene lookup returns CDR1 LNHDA and CDR2 SQIVND (reference sequence). Trimming removed 5 bases at V and 6 bases at J, with 17 bases between.

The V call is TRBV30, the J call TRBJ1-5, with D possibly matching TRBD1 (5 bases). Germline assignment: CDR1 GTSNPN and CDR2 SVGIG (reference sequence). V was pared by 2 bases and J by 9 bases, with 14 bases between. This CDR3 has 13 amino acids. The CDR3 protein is CAWSRDPGTPQHF. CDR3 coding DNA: TGTGCCTGGAGTAGGGACCCTGGGACGCCCCAGCATTTT.

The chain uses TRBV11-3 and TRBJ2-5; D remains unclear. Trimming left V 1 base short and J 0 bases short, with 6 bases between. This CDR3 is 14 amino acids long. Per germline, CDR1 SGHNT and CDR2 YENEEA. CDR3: CASSLALNQETQYF. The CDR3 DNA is TGTGCCAGCAGCTTAGCCCTAAACCAAGAGACCCAGTACTTC.

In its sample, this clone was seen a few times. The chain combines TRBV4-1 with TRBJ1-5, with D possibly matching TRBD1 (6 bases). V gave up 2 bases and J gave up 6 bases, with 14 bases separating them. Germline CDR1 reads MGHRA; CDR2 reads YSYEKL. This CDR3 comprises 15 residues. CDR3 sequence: CASSQMGWGAQPQHF. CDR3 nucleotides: TGCGCCAGCAGCCAAATGGGTTGGGGGGCTCAGCCCCAGCATTTT.

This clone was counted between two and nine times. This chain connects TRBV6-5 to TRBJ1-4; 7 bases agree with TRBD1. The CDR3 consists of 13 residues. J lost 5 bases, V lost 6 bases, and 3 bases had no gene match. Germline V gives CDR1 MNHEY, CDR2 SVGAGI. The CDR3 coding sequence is TGTGCCAGCAGCGACAGGGACAATGAAAAACTGTTTTTT. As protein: CASSDRDNEKLFF.